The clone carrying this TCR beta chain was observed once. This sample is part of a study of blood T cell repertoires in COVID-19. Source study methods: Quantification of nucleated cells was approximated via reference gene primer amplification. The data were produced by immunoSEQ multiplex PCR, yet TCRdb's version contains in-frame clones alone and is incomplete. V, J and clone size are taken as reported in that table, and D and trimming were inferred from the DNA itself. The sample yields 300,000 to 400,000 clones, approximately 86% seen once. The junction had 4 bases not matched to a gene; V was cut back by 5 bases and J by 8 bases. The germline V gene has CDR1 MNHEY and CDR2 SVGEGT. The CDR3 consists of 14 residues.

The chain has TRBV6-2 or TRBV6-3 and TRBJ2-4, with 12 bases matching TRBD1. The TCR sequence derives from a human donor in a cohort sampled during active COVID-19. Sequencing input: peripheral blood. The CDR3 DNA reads TGTGCCAGCAGTGGGACAGGGGGCGCATACATTCAGTACTTC. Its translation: CASSGTGGAYIQYF.